The present T cell receptor (beta chain) was sequenced within a study of vaccination effects on CD4 cells after COVID-19. Study summary: A few convalescent patients were sampled early and late after vaccination.

Comment on this clone: Antigen: not known.

After more than 9 days in culture, the CD4+ T cells were isolated. Confirmation by PCR established that the person had SARS-CoV-2 infection between March and December 2020. Two doses of BNT162b2 or mRNA-1273 vaccine were administered to participants. Regarding the study as a whole: Convalescents' post-vaccination spike-reactive clones were chiefly new, vaccine-induced ones. Limitations: small convalescent group and missing early post-infection timepoints.

Assay used: immunoSEQ multiplex PCR; TCRdb lists only in-frame clones, some missing. The sample gives around 50,000 clones, about 76% of which show up once; under 5.5% is in the top ten. The sample in question was CD4+ T cells from PBMCs cultured without peptide, obtained after COVID-19 vaccination. The sequence was obtained from a human donor who had a prior SARS-CoV-2 infection.

The CDR3 nucleotides read TGTGCCAGCAGCTTAGCGCTGACTAGCGGGCAGTACAATGAGCAGTTCTTC. Translating it yields CASSLALTSGQYNEQFF. This sequence joins TRBV7-2 and TRBJ2-1, with 10 bases aligning to TRBD2. Trimming at V came to 0 bases and at J to 4 bases, leaving 6 bases not matched to a gene. This CDR3 is 17 amino acids long. CDR1 is SGHTA and CDR2 is FQGNSA in the germline V gene.